These 29 T cell receptor beta chains were all obtained from the same sample, sequenced in a study of blood T cell repertoires in COVID-19. The protocol was immunoSEQ multiplex PCR, while the TCRdb copy is restricted to in-frame clones and leaves out a portion. The table has some 120,000 clones, about 86% seen once. The sample was peripheral blood. The source is a woman aged 45-65 years with acute or convalescent COVID-19.

The chain links TRBV25-1 to TRBJ2-2, with 7 bases matching TRBD1. The germline CDR1 and CDR2 sequences are MGHDK and SYGVNS. V trimming: 4 bases; J trimming: 3 bases; junction bases outside the gene matches: 8. The CDR3 is 16 residues long. The CDR3 reads CASSAPGTAYTGELFF. As DNA, the CDR3 is TGTGCCAGCAGTGCCCCCGGGACAGCCTACACCGGGGAGCTGTTTTTT.

The V gene is TRBV14, the J gene TRBJ1-2; D is undetermined. The CDR3 extends over 13 amino acids. CDR1 is SGHDN, CDR2 FVKESK, per germline. V was clipped by 0 bases and J by 4 bases, with 6 bases between them. The CDR3 DNA is TGTGCCAGCAGCCAAGATCTGAGCTATGGCTACACCTTC. Amino acids: CASSQDLSYGYTF.

The chain combines TRBV5-1 with TRBJ2-2; the D gene is possibly TRBD2 (6 bases). The CDR3 length is 14 residues. Germline loops: CDR1 SGHRS, CDR2 YFSETQ. The V gene lost 0 bases and the J gene lost 6 bases, with 9 bases spanning the gap. The CDR3 sequence is CASSLEPGAGELFF. Here the CDR3 DNA reads TGCGCCAGCAGCTTGGAACCGGGGGCCGGGGAGCTGTTTTTT. The full variable domain, with the rest looked up from reference TRBV5-1 and TRBJ2-2, is KAGVTQTPRYLIKTRGQQVTLSCSPISGHRSVSWYQQTPGQGLQFLFEYFSETQRNKGNFPGRFSGRQFSNSRSEMNVSTLELGDSALYLCASSLEPGAGELFFGEGSRLTVL.

This clone has only one observation. The chain joins TRBV30 to TRBJ2-7; the D is unclear. This CDR3 is built from 14 residues. The germline CDR1 and CDR2 sequences are GTSNPN and SVGIG (reference sequence). V lost 0 bases and J 3 bases, leaving 12 bases between the germline ends. As DNA, the CDR3 is TGTGCCTGGAGTGTACCAACAGAGATCTACGAGCAGTACTTC. It is translated as CAWSVPTEIYEQYF.

This chain joins TRBV6-1 and TRBJ1-2; 7 bases line up with TRBD1. Germline CDR1 reads MNHNS; CDR2 reads SASEGT. After removal of 1 base from V and 6 bases from J, the junction contained 2 bases not matched to a gene. The CDR3 consists of 13 residues. CDR3 in amino acids: CASSEVGGHGYTF. DNA for the CDR3: TGTGCCAGCAGTGAAGTAGGGGGCCATGGCTACACCTTC.

The V and J genes are TRBV3-1 (or the pseudogene TRBV3-2) and TRBJ1-4; maybe TRBD1 (5 bases). Trimming cost V 4 bases and J 4 bases, with 7 bases left between them. Germline CDR1 and CDR2: LGHDT and YNNKEL (reference sequence). CDR3 size: 13 residues. CDR3 loop: CASSLGHNEKLFF. The DNA for the CDR3 is TGTGCCAGCAGCCTCGGACATAATGAAAAACTGTTTTTT.

The chain couples TRBV7-2 to TRBJ2-3, with D unresolved. CDR1 is SGHTA and CDR2 is FQGNSA in the germline V gene. The V gene lost 1 base and the J gene lost 0 bases, with 5 bases spanning the gap. The CDR3 is made up of 14 amino acids. CDR3 protein: CASSLDISTDTQYF. CDR3 sequence (DNA): TGTGCCAGCAGCTTAGATATTAGCACAGATACGCAGTATTTT. The full variable domain, completed using reference TRBV7-2 and TRBJ2-3, is GAGVSQSPSNKVTEKGKDVELRCDPISGHTALYWYRQSLGQGLEFLIYFQGNSAPDKSGLPSDRFSAERTGGSVSTLTIQRTQQEDSAVYLCASSLDISTDTQYFGPGTRLTVL.

This rearrangement joins TRBV7-2 to TRBJ2-3, with 10 bases matching TRBD1. The V gene end was trimmed by 5 bases and the J gene end by 3 bases; junction bases not matched to a gene: 5. CDR3 length equals 15 residues. Germline-derived CDR1 and CDR2 are SGHTA and FQGNSA. This chain's CDR3 is CASSARDRGTDTQYF. The DNA for the CDR3 is TGTGCCAGCAGCGCCCGGGACAGGGGAACAGATACGCAGTATTTT.

V is TRBV12-5 and J is TRBJ1-1; possibly TRBD1 for D (5 bases). The length of the CDR3 is 12 residues. Germline values: CDR1 LGHNT, CDR2 FRNRAP. Trimming removed 6 bases from V and 4 bases from J, with 9 bases in between. The CDR3 nucleotides read TGTGCTAGTGGCTCTAGGGGCACTGAAGCTTTCTTT. Translation: CASGSRGTEAFF.

V gene TRBV5-1 combines with J gene TRBJ1-6, with TRBD1 as a possible D gene (5 bases). The CDR3 sequence is 14 residues long. Germline V gene data show CDR1 as SGHRS and CDR2 as YFSETQ. Trimming stripped 0 bases from V and 6 bases from J, with 7 bases between. CDR3 nucleotide sequence: TGCGCCAGCAGCTTGGGACAGAGTAATTCACCCCTCCACTTT. Protein sequence: CASSLGQSNSPLHF.

The chain joins TRBV10-3 to TRBJ1-6, with a weak D call TRBD1 (6 bases). The germline CDR1 and CDR2 sequences are ENHRY and SYGVKD. With 7 bases removed from V and 7 bases from J, the gap between germline ends came to 11 bases. CDR3 length: 13 residues. The CDR3 coding sequence is TGTGCCATCAAATCGGACAGCAATTCACCCCTCCACTTT. Protein sequence: CAIKSDSNSPLHF.

This sequence joins TRBV19 and TRBJ2-5; D is perhaps TRBD1 (6 bases). The CDR3 consists of 13 residues. Looked up from germline, CDR1 is LNHDA and CDR2 is SQIVND (reference sequence). Trimming removed 3 bases from V and 4 bases from J, with 9 bases in between. CDR3: CASSIGTLETQYF. In nucleotides, the CDR3 is TGTGCCAGTAGTATCGGGACACTAGAGACCCAGTACTTC. Complete variable domain (other parts from reference TRBV19 and TRBJ2-5): DGGITQSPKYLFRKEGQNVTLSCEQNLNHDAMYWYRQDPGQGLRLIYYSQIVNDFQKGDIAEGYSVSREKKESFPLTVTSAQKNPTAFYLCASSIGTLETQYFGPGTRLLVL.

V usage is TRBV30 and J usage is TRBJ2-2, with 16 bases aligning to TRBD2. There are 18 residues in the CDR3. V was pared by 6 bases and J by 3 bases, with 10 bases of the junction left unmatched. Germline V gene lookup returns CDR1 GTSNPN and CDR2 SVGIG (reference sequence). The CDR3 DNA is TGTGCCTGTACTAGCGGGACTAGCGGGGGGGCTTACACCGGGGAGCTGTTTTTT. Protein product: CACTSGTSGGAYTGELFF. The full variable domain, rest sourced from reference TRBV30 and TRBJ2-2, is SQTIHQWPATLVQPVGSPLSLECTVEGTSNPNLYWYRQAAGRGLQLLFYSVGIGQISSEVPQNLSASRPQDRQFILSSKKLLLSDSGFYLCACTSGTSGGAYTGELFFGEGSRLTVL.

The rearrangement links TRBV5-1 to TRBJ1-2; D gene ambiguous. In germline, CDR1 is SGHRS, CDR2 YFSETQ. The CDR3 covers 16 residues. V gave up 4 bases and J gave up 0 bases, with 16 bases separating them. The CDR3 sequence: CASSPKSGGANYGYTF. The CDR3 DNA reads as TGCGCCAGCAGCCCTAAATCGGGAGGAGCTAACTATGGCTACACCTTC.

The V gene is TRBV9, the J gene TRBJ2-3; D gene unclear. The CDR3 contains 13 residues. V was cut by 0 bases and J by 4 bases, with 6 bases left in between. CDR1 is SGDLS, CDR2 YYNGEE, per germline. CDR3 nucleotide sequence: TGTGCCAGCAGCGTAGGCACAGCAGATACGCAGTATTTT. Its translation is CASSVGTADTQYF.

This clone has more than one count but fewer than ten. V usage is TRBV5-1 and J usage is TRBJ1-5; TRBD1 agrees at 8 bases. This CDR3 region has 16 residues. V was pared by 4 bases and J by 4 bases, with 10 bases of the junction left unmatched. Germline V lookup: CDR1 SGHRS, CDR2 YFSETQ. The CDR3 DNA follows: TGCGCCAGCAGCCCCCAGACAGGGGATGGGAATCAGCCCCAGCATTTT. Amino acid sequence: CASSPQTGDGNQPQHF. The whole variable domain, remainder taken from reference TRBV5-1 and TRBJ1-5, is KAGVTQTPRYLIKTRGQQVTLSCSPISGHRSVSWYQQTPGQGLQFLFEYFSETQRNKGNFPGRFSGRQFSNSRSEMNVSTLELGDSALYLCASSPQTGDGNQPQHFGDGTRLSIL.

The rearrangement links TRBV10-1 to TRBJ2-1; 9 bases agree with TRBD2. Germline assignment: CDR1 WNHNN and CDR2 SYGVQD (reference sequence). The trim removed 3 bases at V and 0 bases at J, leaving 12 bases unmatched. The CDR3 length is 19 residues. This chain's CDR3 is CASSDGLAGDLFSYNEQFF. In DNA form, the CDR3 reads TGCGCCAGCAGTGATGGGTTAGCGGGGGATCTTTTCTCCTACAATGAGCAGTTCTTC.

The chain recombines TRBV19 with TRBJ2-7; TRBD2 agrees at 9 bases. With V trimmed by 5 bases and J by 0 bases, 8 bases remained unmatched. Germline values: CDR1 LNHDA, CDR2 SQIVND (reference sequence). This CDR3 has 16 amino acids. The CDR3 is CASSQGSSGVSYEQYF. The CDR3 bases are TGTGCCAGTAGTCAGGGGTCTAGCGGGGTCTCCTACGAGCAGTACTTC.

The CDR3 region is CASSVPQGSDTEAFF. The CDR3 nucleotides are TGTGCCAGCAGCGTTCCTCAGGGGTCCGACACTGAAGCTTTCTTT. The rearrangement links TRBV9 to TRBJ1-1; D may be TRBD1 (6 bases). V dropped 2 bases and J dropped 3 bases, with 14 bases sitting between them. Germline lookup yields CDR1 SGDLS and CDR2 YYNGEE. The CDR3 contains 15 residues.

This rearrangement joins TRBV5-6 to TRBJ1-6; D not certain. Trimming left V 4 bases short and J 0 bases short, with 8 bases between. CDR3 size: 15 residues. The germline V gene encodes CDR1 SGHDT and CDR2 YYEEEE. The CDR3 sequence: CASSGVSSYNSPLHF. CDR3 DNA sequence: TGTGCCAGCAGCGGAGTTAGCTCCTATAATTCACCCCTCCACTTT.

The chain recombines TRBV4-1 with TRBJ1-4; D is uncertain. This CDR3 comprises 12 residues. V was shortened by 4 bases and J by 11 bases, with 11 bases between the two germline ends. Germline V CDR1 and CDR2: MGHRA, YSYEKL. The CDR3 reads CASSPVGGKLFF. CDR3 DNA sequence: TGCGCCAGCAGCCCGGTCGGCGGGAAACTGTTTTTT.

This clone has only one observation. The V gene is TRBV6-5, the J gene TRBJ2-3; the match to TRBD2 covers 9 bases. CDR3 size: 14 residues. The junction had 6 bases not matched to a gene; V was cut back by 11 bases and J by 0 bases. Germline V gene lookup returns CDR1 MNHEY and CDR2 SVGAGI. The CDR3 is CASKRGVSTDTQYF. The CDR3 DNA reads as TGTGCCTCCAAGCGGGGGGTGAGCACAGATACGCAGTATTTT.

In its sample, this clone was seen a few times. J is TRBJ1-5 and V is TRBV19; 9 positions match TRBD1. Unmatched junction bases numbered 2, after V lost 4 bases and J lost 4 bases. CDR1 and CDR2 from the germline V gene are LNHDA and SQIVND (reference sequence). This CDR3 has 14 residues. The DNA of the CDR3 is TGTGCCAGTAGTACACAGGGGGCAAATCAGCCCCAGCATTTT. Translating gives CASSTQGANQPQHF. Based on the CDR3 plus reference TRBV19 and TRBJ1-5, the full variable domain is DGGITQSPKYLFRKEGQNVTLSCEQNLNHDAMYWYRQDPGQGLRLIYYSQIVNDFQKGDIAEGYSVSREKKESFPLTVTSAQKNPTAFYLCASSTQGANQPQHFGDGTRLSIL.

J is TRBJ1-1 and V is TRBV19; D is ambiguous. Germline CDR1 reads LNHDA; CDR2 reads SQIVND (reference sequence). The V end lost 5 bases, the J end lost 1 base, and 11 bases lay between the germline ends. The CDR3 runs to 14 residues. CDR3 coding DNA: TGTGCCAGTAGTGCTGAGAGCGGGAACACTGAAGCTTTCTTT. It is translated as CASSAESGNTEAFF.

This chain connects TRBV27 to TRBJ1-1, with 7 bases matching TRBD1. The ends lost 0 bases at V and 1 base at J; junction bases unmatched: 2. The CDR3 runs to 15 residues. CDR1 is MNHEY and CDR2 is SMNVEV in the germline V gene (reference sequence). The CDR3, as DNA: TGTGCCAGCAGTTTATCAGGGGGCTGGAACACTGAAGCTTTCTTT. It codes for CASSLSGGWNTEAFF.

V and J are TRBV24-1 and TRBJ1-5; D call uncertain. There are 13 residues in the CDR3. Trimming pared 2 bases from V and 4 bases from J, leaving 5 bases between. From germline, CDR1 is KGHDR and CDR2 SFDVKD. This chain's CDR3 is CATSDWENQPQHF. The CDR3, as DNA: TGTGCCACCAGTGATTGGGAGAATCAGCCCCAGCATTTT.

The genes are TRBV28 and TRBJ1-2; D perhaps matches TRBD1 (6 bases). The germline V gene has CDR1 MDHEN and CDR2 SYDVKM. Trimming took off 5 bases at V and 8 bases at J, with 18 bases between the two ends. The CDR3 is 14 residues long. The CDR3 reads CASSPPLAGEGYTF. CDR3 DNA: TGTGCCAGCAGTCCCCCCCTGGCAGGGGAAGGCTACACCTTC.

The V and J genes are TRBV5-1 and TRBJ1-1; D unclear. The germline V gene has CDR1 SGHRS and CDR2 YFSETQ. The length of the CDR3 is 13 residues. Trimming removed 1 base from V and 0 bases from J, with 4 bases in between. Here the CDR3 reads CASSLSVNTEAFF. For the CDR3, the DNA is TGCGCCAGCAGCTTGTCCGTGAACACTGAAGCTTTCTTT. Based on the CDR3 plus reference TRBV5-1 and TRBJ1-1, the full variable domain is KAGVTQTPRYLIKTRGQQVTLSCSPISGHRSVSWYQQTPGQGLQFLFEYFSETQRNKGNFPGRFSGRQFSNSRSEMNVSTLELGDSALYLCASSLSVNTEAFFGQGTRLTVV.

The chain employs TRBV12-5 and TRBJ1-1; 7 bases fit TRBD1. Per germline, CDR1 LGHNT and CDR2 FRNRAP. The CDR3 has 14 amino acids. V shed 5 bases, J shed 1 base, and the junction held 4 bases outside the gene matches. The CDR3 bases are TGTGCTAGTGGTCCGGGGACAGCGAACACTGAAGCTTTCTTT. This codes for CASGPGTANTEAFF.